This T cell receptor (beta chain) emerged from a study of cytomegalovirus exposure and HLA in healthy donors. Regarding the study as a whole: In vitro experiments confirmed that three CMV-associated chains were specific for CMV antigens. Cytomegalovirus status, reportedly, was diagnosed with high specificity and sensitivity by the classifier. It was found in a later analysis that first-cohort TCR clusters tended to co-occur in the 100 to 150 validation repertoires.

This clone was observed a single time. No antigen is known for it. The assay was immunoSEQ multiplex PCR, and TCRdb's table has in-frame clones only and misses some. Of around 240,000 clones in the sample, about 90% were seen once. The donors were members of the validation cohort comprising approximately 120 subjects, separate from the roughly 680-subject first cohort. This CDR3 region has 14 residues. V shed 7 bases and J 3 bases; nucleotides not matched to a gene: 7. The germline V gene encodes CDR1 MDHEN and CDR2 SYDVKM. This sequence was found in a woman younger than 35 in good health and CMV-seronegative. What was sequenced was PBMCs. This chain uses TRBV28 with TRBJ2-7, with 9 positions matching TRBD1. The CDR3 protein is CASTSADRGYEQYF. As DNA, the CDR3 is TGTGCCAGCACCTCGGCGGACAGGGGCTACGAGCAGTACTTC.